The clone carrying this T cell receptor beta chain was found a few times. Its target is unknown. The sample originates from a study of early T cells in non-severe SARS-CoV-2 infection. The overall study: Sequencing of bulk RNA from unsorted whole blood was done, without chain pairing. Findings and caveats of the study: Anti-spike CD8 responses were favored in VDJdb matching, and private and CD4 specificities were missed.

This CDR3 contains 14 residues. V was pared by 6 bases and J by 2 bases, with 11 bases between. Germline values: CDR1 SGDLS, CDR2 YYNGEE. Tagging with unique molecular identifiers was applied to individual cDNA molecules. TCRdb independently ran MiXCR on the 5' RACE reads; one entry per CDR3 protein. The data show roughly 97,000 distinct CDR3 sequences, approximately 11% seen once. The origin of this receptor is an adult who was a healthcare worker with PCR-confirmed SARS-CoV-2 infection or an uninfected control (not recorded which). Source: whole blood, taken at baseline. V usage is TRBV9 and J usage is TRBJ1-4; D unresolved. CDR3 residues: CASTNGPTNEKLFF. The CDR3 nucleotides read TGTGCCAGCACCAACGGACCTACTAATGAAAAACTGTTTTTT. Looking up the rest from reference TRBV9 and TRBJ1-4 gives the full variable domain: DSGVTQTPKHLITATGQRVTLRCSPRSGDLSVYWYQQSLDQGLQFLIQYYNGEERAKGNILERFSAQQFPDLHSELNLSSLELGDSALYFCASTNGPTNEKLFFGSGTQLSVL.